This T cell receptor (beta chain) was captured by sequencing in a study of beta chain features in type 1 diabetes. Expressed TCRB transcripts were sequenced because the entire RNA isolate underwent reverse transcription. The table came from immunoSEQ multiplex PCR; TCRdb's copy has only in-frame clones and leaves some out. The top ten clones hold 2% to 3% of a sample with 50,000 to 70,000 clones, around 50% of them seen once. The CDR3 has 16 residues. Per the germline V gene, CDR1 is SGHTA and CDR2 is FQGNSA. Trimming at V came to 5 bases and at J to 7 bases, leaving 11 bases not matched to a gene. Overall study results and limits: The study found moderately but significantly shorter TCRB CDR3s in all four CD4+ subsets of Type 1 diabetes patients. VDJ junctions from patients with type 1 diabetes contained fewer insertions and more deletions. TCRB rearrangement may or may not be influenced by HLA type; here this remained unresolved.

This clone has more than one count but fewer than ten. No antigen is known for it. This sequence was found in a woman between 40 and 50 years old with type 1 diabetes. V is TRBV7-2 and J is TRBJ2-1, with 10 bases that match TRBD2. Sequenced material: Tregs from blood. The chain's CDR3 is CASSPRTSGVINEQFF. CDR3 nucleotide sequence: TGTGCCAGCAGCCCCCGAACTAGCGGGGTTATAAATGAGCAGTTCTTC. Supplemented by reference TRBV7-2 and TRBJ2-1, the full variable domain reads GAGVSQSPSNKVTEKGKDVELRCDPISGHTALYWYRQSLGQGLEFLIYFQGNSAPDKSGLPSDRFSAERTGGSVSTLTIQRTQQEDSAVYLCASSPRTSGVINEQFFGPGTRLTVL.